A selection of T cell receptor beta chains follows, all from one sample in a study of T cell clones after liver transplantation. TCRdb's table, derived via immunoSEQ multiplex PCR, lists solely in-frame clones and lacks some. Of 70,000 to 80,000 clones in the sample, 90% were seen once. This sample comprised CD4+ T cells from blood, obtained before liver transplant. These receptors all come from a human donor who received a liver transplant. The CDR3 runs from the conserved cysteine through the conserved F or W.

V	J	CDR3
TRBV7-9	TRBJ2-1	CASSLLTGTGLWNEQFF
TRBV6-1	TRBJ1-4	CASSERTGTNEKLFF
TRBV5-4	TRBJ2-1	CASTGTSGRVYNEQFF
TRBV5-6	TRBJ1-1	CASSGQNTEAFF
TRBV2	TRBJ2-1	CASREASGYNEQFF
TRBV7-8	TRBJ2-3	CASSTIAVLDTQYF
TRBV19	TRBJ1-3	CASTRGISGNTIYF
TRBV7-8	TRBJ1-2	CASSLESRGQGNGYTF
TRBV23-1	TRBJ2-5	CASSQWTPHETQYF
TRBV4-3	TRBJ1-5	CASSQDLKGDGQPQHF
TRBV4-2	TRBJ1-5	CASSQHPGTGQGQPQHF
TRBV6-1	TRBJ1-4	CASRVGAGTNEKLFF
TRBV9	TRBJ2-1	CASSVLTSGYGNEQFF
TRBV7-3	TRBJ2-3	CASSLAFSTDTQYF
TRBV6-5	TRBJ2-1	CASSYRREGPEQFF
TRBV4-1	TRBJ2-5	CASSQGPGSGEMETQYF
TRBV7-3	TRBJ2-5	CASSFVAQETQYF
TRBV11-2	TRBJ1-2	CASSLGSSTIYGYTF
TRBV10-3	TRBJ2-7	CAISQQGISYEQYF
TRBV27	TRBJ2-1	CASSPLTLGNEQFF
TRBV5-1	TRBJ2-3	CASSLTGLALSTDTQYF
TRBV19	TRBJ2-7	CASSIGTTTYEQYF
TRBV11-2	TRBJ2-7	CASSFSGGAEQYF
TRBV18	TRBJ1-1	CASSRMTGDNTEAFF
TRBV5-1	TRBJ2-3	CASSLREDRWVGTSGSSRDTQYF
TRBV4-1	TRBJ2-2	CASSRTRDTGELFF
TRBV6-5	TRBJ2-4	CASSYTLAGDGNIQYF
TRBV29-1	TRBJ2-1	CSVELPGLKNEQFF
TRBV28	TRBJ2-5	CASSERGRARGIQYF
TRBV9	TRBJ2-6	CASSPRHSQVSGANVLTF
TRBV30	TRBJ1-2	CAWSPPAGEGYTF
TRBV27	TRBJ2-1	CASSWHRRESYNEQFF